The 13 T cell receptor beta chains below come from one sample, sequenced in a study of blood T cell repertoires in COVID-19. Sequencing was performed with immunoSEQ multiplex PCR; in TCRdb, only in-frame clones are kept and a portion is missing. The repertoire holds approximately 100,000 clones, with more than 70% as singletons. Sequenced sample: peripheral blood. These receptors all stem from an older woman with acute or convalescent COVID-19.

The chain uses TRBV9 and TRBJ2-3; D is uncertain. CDR1 is SGDLS and CDR2 is YYNGEE in the germline V gene. The V end was cut by 1 base, the J end by 1 base, with 7 bases between. This CDR3 has 14 amino acids. CDR3 nucleotides: TGTGCCAGCAGCGTACAAAGCGGCACAGATACGCAGTATTTT. Protein product: CASSVQSGTDTQYF.

This sequence joins TRBV2 and TRBJ1-1, with D possibly TRBD1 on 5 matching bases. The germline gives CDR1 SNHLY, CDR2 FYNNEI. The ends were cut back, 5 bases at V and 4 bases at J, with 14 bases in the middle. The CDR3 has 14 residues. In DNA form, the CDR3 reads TGTGCCAGCAGTCTTGCAGGGTACGGCACTGAAGCTTTCTTT. It is translated as CASSLAGYGTEAFF.

V and J are TRBV28 and TRBJ1-2, with a tentative D call TRBD1 (6 bases). V was trimmed by 10 bases and J by 2 bases, leaving 17 bases between them. The CDR3 totals 14 residues. Germline CDR1 is MDHEN and CDR2 is SYDVKM. Here the CDR3 reads CATYSGTPNYGYTF. CDR3 DNA: TGTGCCACCTACTCCGGGACACCGAACTATGGCTACACCTTC.

A single count supports this clone. The CDR3: CASSVEQGFEAFF. CDR3 in DNA: TGTGCCAGCAGTGTTGAGCAGGGTTTTGAAGCTTTCTTT. This sequence joins TRBV12-3 or TRBV12-4 and TRBJ1-1; tentatively, D is TRBD1 (5 bases). Trimming took 5 bases from V and 7 from J, leaving 14 bases between them. The CDR3 runs 13 residues.

The rearrangement links TRBV6-5 to TRBJ1-2; the D is unclear. The germline V and J ends were trimmed by 6 bases and 0 bases, with 11 bases remaining between them. This CDR3 contains 14 residues. Germline V gene lookup returns CDR1 MNHEY and CDR2 SVGAGI. The CDR3 nucleotides are TGTGCCAGCAGCCGTCTTTCAGCTAACTATGGCTACACCTTC. Protein product: CASSRLSANYGYTF.

The chain is built from TRBV7-9 and TRBJ2-3, with D tentatively TRBD1 (6 bases). V was trimmed by 5 bases and J by 0 bases, leaving 15 bases between them. The CDR3 sequence is 16 residues long. The germline V gene has CDR1 SEHNR and CDR2 FQNEAQ (reference sequence). CDR3 amino acids: CASSPNQQGSTDTQYF. The CDR3 bases are TGTGCCAGCAGCCCTAACCAACAGGGAAGCACAGATACGCAGTATTTT.

The chain combines TRBV6-5 with TRBJ2-7, with D maybe TRBD1 (5 bases). With 5 bases removed from V and 1 base from J, the gap between germline ends came to 9 bases. This CDR3 contains 13 residues. CDR1 and CDR2 (germline): MNHEY, SVGAGI. CDR3 in DNA: TGTGCCAGCAGTACAGGTTCTTCCTACGAGCAGTACGTC. Its translation is CASSTGSSYEQYV.

The chain is built from TRBV28 and TRBJ1-1; tentative D call: TRBD1 (5 bases). Germline CDR1 reads MDHEN; CDR2 reads SYDVKM. The CDR3 contains 20 residues. The germline V and J ends were trimmed by 1 base and 6 bases, with 30 bases remaining between them. For the CDR3, the DNA is TGTGCCAGCAGTTTATACCGTGCGTCCGGGACTCCTACGAGGAGAGCTGAAGCTTTCTTT. It encodes CASSLYRASGTPTRRAEAFF.

V and J are TRBV30 and TRBJ2-2; 9 bases are shared with TRBD2. V dropped 7 bases and J dropped 3; count of bases not matched to a gene: 6. Germline CDR1 and CDR2: GTSNPN and SVGIG (reference sequence). The CDR3 extends over 14 amino acids. The CDR3 DNA reads as TGTGCCTACGAAAGGACTAGCGACACCGGGGAGCTGTTTTTT. It is translated as CAYERTSDTGELFF. The variable domain in full, completed from reference TRBV30 and TRBJ2-2, reads SQTIHQWPATLVQPVGSPLSLECTVEGTSNPNLYWYRQAAGRGLQLLFYSVGIGQISSEVPQNLSASRPQDRQFILSSKKLLLSDSGFYLCAYERTSDTGELFFGEGSRLTVL.

This chain uses TRBV7-8 with TRBJ2-1; TRBD2 matches 11 bases. Germline V gene data show CDR1 as SGHVS and CDR2 as FQNEAQ. The CDR3 loop spans 17 amino acids. V shed 5 bases, J shed 7 bases, and the junction held 13 bases outside the gene matches. This CDR3 reads CASSRNNPGLAANEQFF. CDR3 sequence (DNA): TGTGCCAGCAGCCGGAATAACCCGGGACTAGCGGCAAATGAGCAGTTCTTC.

The chain carries TRBV27 and TRBJ2-3; the match to TRBD2 covers 14 bases. V shed 7 bases, J shed 5 bases, and the junction held 5 bases outside the gene matches. The CDR3 totals 15 residues. Germline CDR1 MNHEY, CDR2 SMNVEV (reference sequence). The CDR3 DNA sequence: TGTGCCAGCAATCCGGGACTAGCGGGAGTAGATACGCAGTATTTT. It translates to CASNPGLAGVDTQYF.

The genes are TRBV7-2 and TRBJ2-5; D is perhaps TRBD1 (6 bases). Trimming cost V 5 bases and J 0 bases, with 16 bases left between them. Germline CDR1 and CDR2: SGHTA and FQGNSA. The CDR3 is 16 residues long. CDR3 coding DNA: TGTGCCAGCAGCCCAAACCCGACAGGCTACCAAGAGACCCAGTACTTC. Residues: CASSPNPTGYQETQYF.

The V gene is TRBV3-1 (or the pseudogene TRBV3-2), the J gene TRBJ2-5, with 12 bases aligning to TRBD2. The CDR3 loop spans 18 amino acids. J gave up 7 bases and V 3 bases, and 15 bases lay outside the gene matches. The germline V gene has CDR1 LGHDT and CDR2 YNNKEL (reference sequence). Here the CDR3 DNA reads TGTGCCAGCAGCCAGTTGGCTAGCGGGGGGGCCAAGTCGGCGACCCAGTACTTC. Translating it yields CASSQLASGGAKSATQYF.